The TCR beta chain described here comes from a study of T cell changes during pregnancy in multiple sclerosis. The CDR3 runs to 15 residues. J gave up 7 bases and V 6 bases, and 8 bases lay outside the gene matches. The germline V gene encodes CDR1 SEHNR and CDR2 FQNEAQ (reference sequence). The assay was immunoSEQ multiplex PCR, and TCRdb's table has in-frame clones only and misses some. The table includes about 41,000 clones, roughly 90% detected once. This clone was seen a single time. Sequences were derived from CD8+ T cells from peripheral blood mononuclear cells, sampled in the third trimester of pregnancy. The TCR was taken from a female donor with multiple sclerosis, enrolled in a pregnancy study. The chain joins TRBV7-9 to TRBJ2-1, with 11 bases lining up with TRBD2. The CDR3 nucleotides read TGTGCCAGCAGTCACGCTAGCGGGAGGTTTAATGAGCAGTTCTTC. Translation gives CASSHASGRFNEQFF.